This T cell receptor (beta chain) was observed in a study of HIV-infected children after antiretroviral therapy interruption. A few counts support this clonotype. Unmatched junction bases numbered 7, after V lost 10 bases and J lost 4 bases. The CDR3 has 13 amino acids. CDR1 is KGHDR, CDR2 SFDVKD, per germline. A 3' RACE protocol on RNA, with unique molecular identifiers, produced the TCR library. TCRdb re-called the 3' RACE reads with MiXCR, one entry per CDR3 protein. In the table there are approximately 95,000 distinct CDR3 sequences, 6.9% of which are singletons. As for treatment: PENTA 11 planned treatment interruption arm or continuous ART arm.

The clonotype comes from a pool of human donors with HIV. Specimen: CD45RA+ CD4+ T cells from PBMCs, pooled from several time points, collected from a donor given antiretroviral therapy, either interrupted or continuous. The sample's subset: naive CD4+ CD45RA+ CD45RO- T cells. This chain joins TRBV24-1 and TRBJ1-2; 8 bases are a match to TRBD1. The CDR3 reads CATATGVVYGYTF. The CDR3 DNA reads as TGTGCCACTGCGACAGGGGTCGTCTATGGCTACACCTTC.